Below, 10 T cell receptor beta chains from the same sample are listed, as sequenced in a study of T cell repertoires in cytomegalovirus infection. MiXCR, run by TCRdb on the reads, gives a single entry per CDR3 protein. The sample gives roughly 920,000 distinct CDR3 sequences, around 30% of which show up once; about 14% is in the top ten. Their specific antigens are unknown. The input for sequencing was cultured CD8+ T cells from PBMCs, taken from culture after CMV antigen stimulation. Receptors originate from a human donor in good health (CMV status not recorded). Some clones in this sample may be carry-over from other donors' samples.

About this clonotype: A much larger clonotype is one base distant, so this may be a read error. The chain is built from TRBV7-6 and TRBJ1-2, with TRBD1 matching 10 bases. Germline V CDR1 and CDR2: SGHVS, FNYEAQ. This CDR3 has 14 residues. CDR3 nucleotide sequence: TGTGCCAGCAGCGCGACAGGGGGCGGGTATGGCCACACCTTC. This encodes CASSATGGGYGHTF.

The sample holds a few counts of this clonotype. The rearrangement uses TRBV20-1 and TRBJ2-1; D gene uncertain. Per the germline V gene, CDR1 is DFQATT and CDR2 is SNEGSKA (reference sequence). This CDR3 is built from 11 residues. The V and J ends lost 2 bases and 6 bases respectively, with 5 bases between them. The CDR3 DNA is TGCAGTGCTAGATACTTCAATGAGCAGTTCTTC. It specifies CSARYFNEQFF.

V usage is TRBV12-3 or TRBV12-4 and J usage is TRBJ2-5; 9 bases align to TRBD1. Germline trimming cut 5 bases from V and 3 bases from J; bases unmatched to any gene: 4. The CDR3 is 14 residues long. The CDR3 is CASSRTGVEETQYF. CDR3 in DNA: TGTGCCAGCAGTCGGACAGGGGTGGAAGAGACCCAGTACTTC.

The chain uses TRBV20-1 and TRBJ2-1, with 8 bases lining up with TRBD1. The CDR3 has 16 residues. CDR1 and CDR2 (germline): DFQATT, SNEGSKA (reference sequence). J was trimmed by 4 bases and V by 3 bases; bases with no gene match: 11. CDR3 in DNA: TGCAGTGCTAGTCGCTCAGGACAGGGCAAATACAATGAGCAGTTCTTC. This sequence encodes CSASRSGQGKYNEQFF.

This clonotype was picked up many times. J is TRBJ2-1 and V is TRBV7-2; D may be TRBD1 or TRBD2 (5 bases each). This CDR3 is built from 16 residues. Germline V gene data show CDR1 as SGHTA and CDR2 as FQGNSA. V was shortened by 3 bases and J by 5 bases, with 17 bases between the two germline ends. The chain's CDR3 is CASSFYRDLSHNEQFF. Written as DNA, the CDR3 is TGTGCCAGCAGCTTTTACCGGGACCTGAGCCACAATGAGCAGTTCTTC.

This chain joins TRBV19 and TRBJ2-1, with D maybe TRBD2 (7 bases). This CDR3 region has 16 residues. Germline CDR1 LNHDA, CDR2 SQIVND (reference sequence). V lost 2 bases, J lost 2 bases, and 13 bases lay in between. The chain's CDR3 is CASSILRGATYNEQFF. CDR3 coding DNA: TGTGCCAGTAGTATACTTCGGGGGGCTACCTACAATGAGCAGTTCTTC.

Details on this clonotype: A much larger clone sits a single nucleotide away, making a read error possible. This chain links TRBV7-6 with TRBJ2-1, with TRBD2 matching over 7 bases. The germline CDR1 and CDR2 sequences are SGHVS and FNYEAQ. The CDR3 is 14 residues long. DNA for the CDR3: TGTGCCAACAGCTTCCTAGCGGAGCTCAATGAGCAGTTCTTC. Translation: CANSFLAELNEQFF.

This clonotype was recorded at least ten times. V usage is TRBV6-5 and J usage is TRBJ1-1; 8 bases map to TRBD1. Unmatched junction bases numbered 17, after V lost 4 bases and J lost 4 bases. The germline V gene has CDR1 MNHEY and CDR2 SVGAGI. The CDR3 spans 18 residues. CDR3 sequence reads: CASSFNLPGQERFTEAFF. CDR3 DNA sequence: TGTGCCAGCAGTTTTAATCTGCCGGGACAGGAAAGATTCACTGAAGCTTTCTTT.

The rearrangement joins TRBV4-2 to TRBJ1-2; possible D gene TRBD1, 5 bases. This CDR3 is built from 14 residues. V lost 0 bases to trimming and J lost 6 bases, with 11 bases between them. Germline V gene lookup returns CDR1 LGHNA and CDR2 YNFKEQ. CDR3 protein: CASSQELGADGYTF. The CDR3 nucleotides are TGTGCCAGCAGCCAAGAGTTAGGGGCTGATGGCTACACCTTC.

V is TRBV7-6 and J is TRBJ1-5; D is ambiguous. Between the trimmed V and J ends, which lost 6 bases and 2 bases, there was a span of 11 bases. The CDR3 has 14 amino acids. The germline gives CDR1 SGHVS, CDR2 FNYEAQ. The chain's CDR3 is CASSESLGNQPQHF. The CDR3 DNA reads as TGTGCCAGCAGTGAGTCCCTGGGCAATCAGCCCCAGCATTTT.